Listed below are T cell receptor beta chains from one sample, sequenced in a study of cytomegalovirus exposure and HLA in healthy donors. Libraries were prepared by immunoSEQ multiplex PCR; TCRdb keeps only in-frame clonotypes and omits some of them. This table holds fewer than 300,000 clones, over 70% found once. Material for sequencing was PBMCs. Receptors were obtained from a girl aged 2-10 years in good health and CMV-seronegative. CDR3s include the opening cysteine and the closing phenylalanine or tryptophan. A D gene is named only where the DNA matches it firmly. Clone sizes are given selectively: once, few, many, or a class where the clone is expanded.

j_call,d_call,clone_size,v_call,cdr3_aa,cdr3_nt
TRBJ2-7,TRBD2,-,TRBV9,CASSVGLAGNEQYF,TGTGCCAGCAGCGTAGGACTAGCGGGAAACGAGCAGTACTTC
TRBJ1-3,TRBD1,-,TRBV28,CASASTGSSGNTIYF,TGTGCCAGCGCCTCGACAGGGAGCAGTGGAAACACCATATATTTT
TRBJ2-2,-,few,TRBV6-6,CASSPPVGLNTGELFF,TGTGCCAGCAGCCCGCCGGTCGGACTCAATACCGGGGAGCTGTTTTTT
TRBJ2-7,TRBD2,-,TRBV6-5,CASSYGAGGPGYEQYF,TGTGCCAGCAGTTACGGGGCGGGAGGGCCGGGCTACGAGCAGTACTTC
TRBJ2-7,TRBD2,-,TRBV28,CASSLIREGIEKQYF,TGTGCCAGCAGTTTAATACGGGAGGGGATAGAGAAGCAGTACTTC
TRBJ2-2,-,-,TRBV27,CASKLGSNTGELFF,TGTGCCAGCAAACTAGGTTCGAACACCGGGGAGCTGTTTTTT
TRBJ1-1,-,-,TRBV6-5,CASRVTGYTGTEAFF,TGTGCCAGCAGGGTAACAGGCTACACTGGCACTGAAGCTTTCTTT
TRBJ2-5,-,-,TRBV13,CASSHLTGGKETQYF,TGTGCCAGCAGCCATTTAACCGGCGGGAAAGAGACCCAGTACTTC
TRBJ2-1,TRBD2,-,TRBV10-1,CASSSGTSVDNEQFF,TGCGCCAGCAGTTCCGGGACTAGCGTTGACAATGAGCAGTTCTTC
TRBJ2-5,TRBD2,once,TRBV27,CASKLAIQETQYF,TGTGCCAGCAAACTAGCGATTCAAGAGACCCAGTACTTC
TRBJ1-5,TRBD1,-,TRBV7-2,CASSFSGTGYQPQHF,TGTGCCAGCAGCTTCTCCGGGACAGGGTATCAGCCCCAGCATTTT
TRBJ1-3,-,-,TRBV2,CASSELHFTIYF,TGTGCCAGCAGTGAACTCCACTTCACCATATATTTT
TRBJ1-2,-,-,TRBV30,CAWSSRPPYGYTF,TGTGCCTGGAGTTCTAGGCCGCCCTATGGCTACACCTTC
TRBJ1-2,-,-,TRBV6-6,CASSPFYSRYGYTF,TGTGCCAGCAGCCCTTTTTATTCCCGCTATGGCTACACCTTC
TRBJ2-1,TRBD2,-,TRBV7-9,CASSPGLAGGNNEQFF,TGTGCCAGCAGCCCGGGACTAGCGGGAGGGAACAATGAGCAGTTCTTC
TRBJ1-6,-,-,TRBV30,CAWAAGSLHF,TGTGCCTGGGCGGCGGGATCCCTCCACTTT
TRBJ2-7,TRBD1,-,TRBV7-3,CASSSQGGSYEQYF,TGTGCCAGCAGCTCACAGGGGGGATCCTACGAGCAGTACTTC
TRBJ1-2,-,few,TRBV9,CASSAITAGDNGYTF,TGTGCCAGCAGCGCCATCACGGCAGGGGACAATGGCTACACCTTC
TRBJ2-3,TRBD2,-,TRBV7-8,CASSPTSGGWGTDTQYF,TGTGCCAGCAGCCCAACTAGCGGGGGCTGGGGCACAGATACGCAGTATTTT
TRBJ2-6,-,-,TRBV27,CASSLYAAYSGANVLTF,TGTGCCAGCAGTTTATATGCCGCCTACTCTGGGGCCAACGTCCTGACTTTC
TRBJ1-1,TRBD1,-,TRBV7-9,CASSLNRGRSF,TGTGCCAGCAGCCTTAACAGGGGACGAAGCTTT
TRBJ1-3,-,-,TRBV9,CASSVDLTGSSGNTIYF,TGTGCCAGCAGCGTAGATTTGACGGGGAGCTCTGGAAACACCATATATTTT
TRBJ1-2,-,-,TRBV27,CASSLSFQGGYGYTF,TGTGCCAGCAGTTTATCGTTCCAGGGTGGCTATGGCTACACCTTC
TRBJ2-7,TRBD2,-,TRBV19,CASTPAASGDHEQYF,TGTGCCAGTACCCCGGCGGCTAGCGGGGACCACGAGCAGTACTTC
TRBJ2-7,-,once,TRBV2,CASIGLSYEQYF,TGTGCCAGCATCGGACTGAGCTACGAGCAGTACTTC
TRBJ2-3,-,-,TRBV9,CASSVAGLGADTQYF,TGTGCCAGCAGCGTAGCAGGACTCGGTGCGGATACGCAGTATTTT
TRBJ2-6,TRBD2,-,TRBV27,CASSKLGLAGAGANVLTF,TGTGCCAGCAGTAAACTGGGACTAGCGGGGGCTGGGGCCAACGTCCTGACTTTC
TRBJ2-7,TRBD2,-,TRBV14,CASSPVFSGRFYEQYF,TGTGCCAGCAGCCCTGTCTTTAGCGGGAGGTTCTACGAGCAGTACTTC
TRBJ2-7,-,-,TRBV5-5,CASSFNRETYYEQYF,TGTGCCAGCAGCTTTAACAGGGAAACCTACTACGAGCAGTACTTC
TRBJ2-1,-,-,TRBV14,CASSFRGNRNEQFF,TGTGCCAGCAGCTTCAGGGGAAATCGGAATGAGCAGTTCTTC
TRBJ2-1,TRBD2,-,TRBV6-5,CASSYSGGGYNEQFF,TGTGCCAGCAGTTACTCTGGGGGGGGGTACAATGAGCAGTTCTTC
TRBJ1-4,-,-,TRBV5-4,CASSSLTGGKEKLFF,TGTGCCAGCAGCAGCCTAACCGGGGGGAAGGAAAAACTGTTTTTT
TRBJ1-4,-,-,TRBV9,CASSRDTTKLFF,TGTGCCAGCAGTCGGGACACTACAAAACTGTTTTTT
TRBJ1-2,TRBD1,-,TRBV9,CASSVDNRGYYGYTF,TGTGCCAGCAGCGTAGATAACAGGGGATACTATGGCTACACCTTC
TRBJ1-1,-,-,TRBV19,CASSIPRRGRPPGNTEAFF,TGTGCCAGTAGTATTCCCCGGAGGGGACGCCCGCCAGGGAACACTGAAGCTTTCTTT
TRBJ2-2,TRBD2,few,TRBV4-2,CASRLAGEEIGELFF,TGTGCCAGCAGACTAGCGGGAGAAGAAATCGGGGAGCTGTTTTTT
TRBJ1-5,-,-,TRBV28,CASSPVGQGRRQPQHF,TGTGCCAGCAGCCCGGTGGGCCAGGGGCGCAGGCAGCCCCAGCATTTT
TRBJ2-3,-,-,TRBV19,CASSARQVSTDTQYF,TGTGCCAGTAGTGCCCGACAGGTCAGCACAGATACGCAGTATTTT
TRBJ2-2,-,-,TRBV28,CASSILQGSGELFF,TGTGCCAGCAGTATCCTCCAGGGTTCCGGGGAGCTGTTTTTT
TRBJ2-7,TRBD1,-,TRBV6-5,CASSYQGQGSEQYF,TGTGCCAGCAGTTACCAGGGACAGGGGAGCGAGCAGTACTTC
TRBJ2-2,-,-,TRBV7-9,CASSLVTGRGIAGELFF,TGTGCCAGCAGCTTAGTCACCGGGCGGGGCATCGCCGGGGAGCTGTTTTTT